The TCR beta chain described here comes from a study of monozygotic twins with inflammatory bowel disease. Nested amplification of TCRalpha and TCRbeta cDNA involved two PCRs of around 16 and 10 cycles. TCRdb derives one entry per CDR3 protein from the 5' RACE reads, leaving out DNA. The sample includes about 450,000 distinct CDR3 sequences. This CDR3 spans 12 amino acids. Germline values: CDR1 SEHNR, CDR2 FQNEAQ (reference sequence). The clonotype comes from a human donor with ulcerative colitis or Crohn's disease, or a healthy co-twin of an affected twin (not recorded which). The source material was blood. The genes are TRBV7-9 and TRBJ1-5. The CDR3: CASSLAGEPQHF.